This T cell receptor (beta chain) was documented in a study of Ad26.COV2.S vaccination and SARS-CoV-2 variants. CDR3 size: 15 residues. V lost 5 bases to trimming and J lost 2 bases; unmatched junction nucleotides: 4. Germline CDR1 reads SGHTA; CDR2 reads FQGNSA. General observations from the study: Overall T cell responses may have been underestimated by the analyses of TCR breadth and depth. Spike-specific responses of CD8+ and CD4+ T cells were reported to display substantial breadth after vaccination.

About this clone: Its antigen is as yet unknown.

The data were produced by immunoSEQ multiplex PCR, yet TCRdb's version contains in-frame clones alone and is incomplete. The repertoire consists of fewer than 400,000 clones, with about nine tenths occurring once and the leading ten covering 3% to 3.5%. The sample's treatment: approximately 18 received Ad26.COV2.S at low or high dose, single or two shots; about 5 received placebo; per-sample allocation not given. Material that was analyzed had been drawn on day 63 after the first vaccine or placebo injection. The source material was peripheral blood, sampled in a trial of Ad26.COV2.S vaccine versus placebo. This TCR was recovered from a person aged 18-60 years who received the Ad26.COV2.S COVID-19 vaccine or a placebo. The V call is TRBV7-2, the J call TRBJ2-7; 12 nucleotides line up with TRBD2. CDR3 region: CASSVTSGGTYEQYF. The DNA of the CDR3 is TGTGCCAGCAGCGTTACTAGCGGGGGGACCTACGAGCAGTACTTC.